This T cell receptor (beta chain) originates from a study of T cells after posttransplantation cyclophosphamide. CDR1 is SGHRS and CDR2 is YFSETQ in the germline V gene. The V end was cut by 0 bases, the J end by 2 bases, with 5 bases between. The CDR3 has 14 amino acids. Cyclophosphamide on days +3 and +4 followed busulfan-fludarabine conditioning and a marrow graft. Generated by immunoSEQ multiplex PCR, the TCRdb table keeps only in-frame clones and is missing some. This sample has 30,000 to 45,000 clones; more than 70% occur once, and the top ten carry roughly 7.4%. V is TRBV5-1 and J is TRBJ2-2, with D hard to call. Sample: CD4+ T cells sorted from blood, taken 1,700 to 2,000 days after a stem cell transplant with posttransplant cyclophosphamide. The source is a female patient between 40 and 55 years old who received an allogeneic stem cell transplant from a related donor, was CMV-positive, and had no GVHD. Some T cells here may be from the graft donor. The CDR3 DNA follows: TGCGCCAGCAGCTTGGCCGGTAACACCGGGGAGCTGTTTTTT. Amino acid sequence: CASSLAGNTGELFF.